The present T cell receptor beta chain was sequenced within a study of CD8+CD57+ T cells in acquired aplastic anemia (dated by TCRdb to between 2017 and 2018). Turning to the overall study: DNA extracted from sorted CD4+ and CD8+ cells had a mean of approximately 3.4 ug, with a range of 0.2 to 27.4 ug. A CD8+CD57+ expansion meant a frequency higher than the mean frequency seen in healthy subjects. Study-wide conclusions, independent of this receptor: No significant difference in CD8+ Simpson's diversity was found between patients and healthy controls (P=0.060). Although 25 to 30 CD8+ CDR3 sequences were shared by patients and controls, these sequences appeared highly expressed in patients and within the immunodominant clones of patients.

For this clonotype: Its antigen is not yet known. Since a much larger clone is just one base distant, this may be a read error.

Patients chosen for sequencing had shown expansion of CD8+CD57+ cells by flow cytometry. Every patient had severe acquired aplastic anemia, diagnosed using the International Study of Aplastic Anemia and Agranulocytosis and Camitta criteria. No patient had received any therapy when blood was sampled. In the study, sorted CD4+ and CD8+ blood T cells from patients with severe aplastic anemia and from healthy subjects underwent deep sequencing of TCR repertoires. Patients were enrolled under clinicaltrials.gov protocols 00001620, 01623167, 00001397, 00071045, 00081523 and 00961064 in the USA. Ficoll-Paque density gradient centrifugation was used to isolate peripheral blood mononuclear cells. CD4+ and CD8+ T cells were sorted by FACS or magnetic beads before DNA extraction. Profiling of TCR beta VDJ combinations and CDR3 sequences used genomic DNA as the template. An Illumina HiSeq 2000 was the platform used for TCR repertoire sequencing. Turning to the authors' computational methods: Repertoire assessment relied on Simpson's diversity index, CDR3 size and DJ length profiles, and TRBV/TRBJ rearrangement plots. The immunodominant clone was defined as the most abundant DNA sequence in deep sequencing data. CDR3 amino acid sequences were checked for sharing between subjects and were compared against published repertoires and the VDJdb database. Through fastp at Q25 and MiXCR, TCRdb rebuilt clones from the public reads, retaining in-frame beta chains. Rows are combined by CDR3 protein, so each entry shows the most common genes and DNA. TCRdb assigned the V and J calls; the authors' analysis was not used. For this sample the table gives more than 200,000 distinct CDR3 sequences, of which 40% to 60% were detected only once. The top ten clonotypes cover just under 20% of the sample.

Measured from the cysteine to the phenylalanine, the CDR3 is 15 residues long. The sequence is cut down to CDR3 DNA, 45 bases in frame from base 1. Based on the germline V gene, the CDR1 and CDR2 sequences are SGHRS and YFSETQ. The TCR was taken from a human donor with aplastic anemia. This chain joins TRBV5-1 to TRBJ1-1; 7 central nucleotides agree with TRBD1. Input material: sorted CD4+, CD8+, or CD8+CD57+ T cells (not recorded which) from PBMCs. The CDR3 protein is CASSLVDRESTEASF. The sequenced DNA: TGCGCCAGCAGCTTGGTTGACAGGGAGTCCACTGAAGCTTCCTTT.